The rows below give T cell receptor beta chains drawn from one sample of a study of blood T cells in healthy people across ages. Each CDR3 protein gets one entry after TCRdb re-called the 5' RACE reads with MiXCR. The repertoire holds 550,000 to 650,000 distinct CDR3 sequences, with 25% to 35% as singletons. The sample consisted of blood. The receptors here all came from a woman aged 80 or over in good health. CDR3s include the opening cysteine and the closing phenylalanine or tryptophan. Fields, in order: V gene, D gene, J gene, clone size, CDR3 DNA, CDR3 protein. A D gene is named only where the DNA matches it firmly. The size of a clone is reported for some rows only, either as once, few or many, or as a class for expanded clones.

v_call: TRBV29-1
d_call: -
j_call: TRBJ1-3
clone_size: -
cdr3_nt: TGCAGCGTTGATAATATGGCGAGCTCTGGAAACACCATATATTTT
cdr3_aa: CSVDNMASSGNTIYF

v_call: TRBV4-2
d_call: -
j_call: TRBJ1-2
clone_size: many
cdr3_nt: TGTGCCAGCAGCCAAGATCCGGGAGCTAACTATGGCTACACCTTC
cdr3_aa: CASSQDPGANYGYTF

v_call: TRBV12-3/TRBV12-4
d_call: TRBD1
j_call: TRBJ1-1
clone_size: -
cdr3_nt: TGTGCCAGCAGTCAACAGGGGGCTCGGACTGAAGCTTTCTTT
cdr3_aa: CASSQQGARTEAFF

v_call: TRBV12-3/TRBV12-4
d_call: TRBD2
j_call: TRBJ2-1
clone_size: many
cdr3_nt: TGTGCCAGCAGCCGACTAGCGGGGGGGCCCCATGAGCAGTTCTTC
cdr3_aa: CASSRLAGGPHEQFF

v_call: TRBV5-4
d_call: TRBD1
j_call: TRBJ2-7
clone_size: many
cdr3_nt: TGTGCCAGCAGCCCGGGACAGGGAAATTCCTACGAGCAGTACTTC
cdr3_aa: CASSPGQGNSYEQYF

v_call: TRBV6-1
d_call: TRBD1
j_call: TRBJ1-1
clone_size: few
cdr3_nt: TGTGCCAGCAGACTCCGACCTACAGGGGTGAACACTGAAGCTTTCTTT
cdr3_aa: CASRLRPTGVNTEAFF

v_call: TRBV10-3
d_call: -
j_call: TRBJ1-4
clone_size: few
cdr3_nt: TGTGCCATCAGGCCGACAGAGAATGAAAAACTGTTTTTT
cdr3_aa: CAIRPTENEKLFF

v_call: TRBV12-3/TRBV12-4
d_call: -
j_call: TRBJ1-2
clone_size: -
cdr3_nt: TGTGCCAGCAGTTTAGACAACCATGGCTACACCTTC
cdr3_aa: CASSLDNHGYTF

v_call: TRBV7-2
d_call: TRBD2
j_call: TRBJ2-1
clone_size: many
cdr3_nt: TGTGCCAGCAGCTCACAAGCGGGGAGCATATACAATGAGCAGTTCTTC
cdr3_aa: CASSSQAGSIYNEQFF

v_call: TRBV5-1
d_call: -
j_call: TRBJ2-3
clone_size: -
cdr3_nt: TGCGCCAGCAGCTTGGCCATACATAACACAGATACGCAGTATTTT
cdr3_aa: CASSLAIHNTDTQYF

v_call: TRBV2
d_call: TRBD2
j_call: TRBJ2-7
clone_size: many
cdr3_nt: TGTGCCAGCAGTGAAGGGCGACTAGCGGGGGTCGCCTACGAGCAGTACTTC
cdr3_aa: CASSEGRLAGVAYEQYF

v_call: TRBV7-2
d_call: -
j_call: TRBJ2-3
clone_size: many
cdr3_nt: TGTGCCAGCAGCCCCTCAGGGTATAACTTTAGCCCAGATACGCAGTATTTT
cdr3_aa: CASSPSGYNFSPDTQYF

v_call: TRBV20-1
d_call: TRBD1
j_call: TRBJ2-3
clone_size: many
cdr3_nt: TGCAGTGCCCGACCAGGGGGCCAGACAGATACGCAGTATTTT
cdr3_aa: CSARPGGQTDTQYF

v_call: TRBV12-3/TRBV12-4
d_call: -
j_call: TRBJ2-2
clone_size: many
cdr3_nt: TGTGCCAGCAGTTTAGAGGCGCTAGCAGTGCTGTTTTTT
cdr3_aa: CASSLEALAVLFF

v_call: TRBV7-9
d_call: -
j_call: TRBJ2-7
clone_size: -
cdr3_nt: TGTGCCAGCACCTTAGGTGGGGCAGGGGTGCAATTC
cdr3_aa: CASTLGGAGVQF

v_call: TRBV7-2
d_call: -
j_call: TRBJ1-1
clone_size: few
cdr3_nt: TGTGCCAGCAGCTTAGGGGCCTTCCGCTTAGGGAGTCGGAACACTGAAGCTTTCTTT
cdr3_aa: CASSLGAFRLGSRNTEAFF

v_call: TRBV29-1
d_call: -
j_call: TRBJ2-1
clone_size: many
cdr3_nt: TGCAGCGTTGAAATGCCTAGCCGACGGGGTGGCTCCTACAATGAGCAGTTCTTC
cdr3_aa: CSVEMPSRRGGSYNEQFF

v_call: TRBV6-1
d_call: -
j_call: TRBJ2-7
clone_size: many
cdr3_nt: TGTGCCAGCAGTTTGTCGGGCGACTACGAGCAGTACTTC
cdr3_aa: CASSLSGDYEQYF

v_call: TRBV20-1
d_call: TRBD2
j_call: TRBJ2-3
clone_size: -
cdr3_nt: TGCAGTGCTAGAGATATACTAGCGGGGGGGCCAGCTAGCACAGATACGCAGTATTTT
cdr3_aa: CSARDILAGGPASTDTQYF

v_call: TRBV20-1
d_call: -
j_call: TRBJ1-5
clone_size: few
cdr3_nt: TGCAGTGCTAGGGTCTCGGGGGATAATCAGCCCCAGCATTTT
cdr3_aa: CSARVSGDNQPQHF

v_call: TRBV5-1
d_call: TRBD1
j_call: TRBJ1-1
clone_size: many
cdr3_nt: TGCGCCAGCAGCTTCGAGGGGGCCCGGAGCACTGAAGCTTTCTTT
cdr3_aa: CASSFEGARSTEAFF

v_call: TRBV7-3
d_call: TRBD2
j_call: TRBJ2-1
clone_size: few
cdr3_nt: TGTGCCAGCAGCTTGGATAGCGGGGGGCCCAATGAGCAGTTCTTC
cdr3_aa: CASSLDSGGPNEQFF

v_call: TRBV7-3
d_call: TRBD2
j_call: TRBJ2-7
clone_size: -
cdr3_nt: TGTGCCAGCAGCTTAATTGCGGGGGGGTCCTACAATGAGCAGTACTTC
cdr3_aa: CASSLIAGGSYNEQYF

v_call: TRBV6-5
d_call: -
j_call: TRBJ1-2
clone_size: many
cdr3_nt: TGTGCCGCGGCAGGGAGCGTCGGCTACACCTTC
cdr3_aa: CAAAGSVGYTF

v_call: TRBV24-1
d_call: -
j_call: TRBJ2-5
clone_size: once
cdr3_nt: TGTACCACCAGTGACCCGGGGCGAGAGACCCAGTACTTC
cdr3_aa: CTTSDPGRETQYF

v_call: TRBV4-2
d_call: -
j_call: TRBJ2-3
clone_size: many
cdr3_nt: TGTGCCAGCAGCCAAGATGAACGGGGGTCTACCGGGAGAGATACGCAGTATTTT
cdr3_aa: CASSQDERGSTGRDTQYF

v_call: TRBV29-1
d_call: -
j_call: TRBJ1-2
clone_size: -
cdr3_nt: TGCAGCGTGGAGTCCGATAACTATGGCTACACCTTC
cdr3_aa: CSVESDNYGYTF

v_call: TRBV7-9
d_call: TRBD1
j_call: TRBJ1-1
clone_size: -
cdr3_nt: TGTGCCAGCAGCCCTAACCAGGGGGACACTGAAGCTTTCTTT
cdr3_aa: CASSPNQGDTEAFF

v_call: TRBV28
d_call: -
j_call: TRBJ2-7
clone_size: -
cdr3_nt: TGTGCCAGCAGTTTAACTAGCTTGAGTGGGGAGCAGTACTTC
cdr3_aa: CASSLTSLSGEQYF

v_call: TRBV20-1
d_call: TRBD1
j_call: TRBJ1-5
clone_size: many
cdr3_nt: TGCAGTGCTACAGGGGGTGTCGGTCAGCCCCAGCATTTT
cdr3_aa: CSATGGVGQPQHF

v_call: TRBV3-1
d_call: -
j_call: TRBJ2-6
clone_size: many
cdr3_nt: TGTGCCAGCAGACTTTCCGGGGGCTCTGGGGCCAACGTCCTGACTTTC
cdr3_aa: CASRLSGGSGANVLTF

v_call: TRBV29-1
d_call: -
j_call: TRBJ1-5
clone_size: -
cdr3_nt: TGCAGCGTTGCCGGGCAGCCCAATCGGCCCCAGCATTTT
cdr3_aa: CSVAGQPNRPQHF

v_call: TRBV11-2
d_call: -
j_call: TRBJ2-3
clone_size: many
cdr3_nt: TGTGCCAGCAGCTTAGATCGCAATAGAGTACAGGGTCATACGCAGTATTTT
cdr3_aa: CASSLDRNRVQGHTQYF

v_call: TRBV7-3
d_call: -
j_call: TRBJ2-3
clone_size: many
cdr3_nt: TGTGCCAGCAGCTTTGGCGGGTCAGATACGCAGTATTTT
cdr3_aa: CASSFGGSDTQYF

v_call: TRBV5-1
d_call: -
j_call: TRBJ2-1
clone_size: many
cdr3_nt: TGCGCCAGCAGCCCCTCCGGTGCCCTAGCGAATGAGCAGTTCTTC
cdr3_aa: CASSPSGALANEQFF